A single sample gave rise to the 6 T cell receptor beta chains below, sequenced in a study of T cell responses to AZD1222 COVID-19 vaccine. Libraries were prepared by immunoSEQ multiplex PCR; TCRdb keeps only in-frame clonotypes and omits some of them. Among roughly 80,000 clones, 75% to 90% were seen once, and the ten largest hold less than 7.5%. The source material was peripheral blood, sampled on day 0 of AZD1222 vaccination. The receptors were sampled from an adult in good health.

J is TRBJ2-6 and V is TRBV5-1, with D possibly matching TRBD1 (6 bases). V was pared by 6 bases and J by 4 bases, with 11 bases between. Germline V gives CDR1 SGHRS, CDR2 YFSETQ. CDR3 length: 14 residues. The CDR3 loop reads CASKQGLGANVLTF. CDR3 in DNA: TGCGCCAGCAAACAGGGTTTGGGGGCCAACGTCCTGACTTTC.

V and J are TRBV6-5 and TRBJ1-2; D is unresolved. Germline values: CDR1 MNHEY, CDR2 SVGAGI. Trimming took 6 bases from V and 8 from J, leaving 16 bases between them. The CDR3 has 13 residues. The CDR3 here is CASSLPGSRGYTF. The CDR3 nucleotides read TGTGCCAGCAGCCTGCCGGGATCTAGGGGCTACACCTTC.

J is TRBJ2-3 and V is TRBV6-5; D not resolved. CDR1 is MNHEY, CDR2 SVGAGI, per germline. Trimming removed 9 bases at V and 3 bases at J, with 16 bases between. The CDR3 runs 14 residues. This CDR3 is CASRAPRQTDTQYF. The CDR3 DNA follows: TGTGCCAGTCGGGCTCCCCGCCAGACAGATACGCAGTATTTT.

The V gene is TRBV4-1, the J gene TRBJ2-7; TRBD2 agrees at 9 bases. J lost 2 bases, V lost 5 bases, and 1 base had no gene match. The CDR3 has 13 residues. The germline V gene encodes CDR1 MGHRA and CDR2 YSYEKL. The CDR3 DNA is TGCGCCAGCAGCGCGGGGGGGGCCTACGAGCAGTACTTC. It is translated as CASSAGGAYEQYF.

The chain carries TRBV5-5 and TRBJ1-2; the D is unclear. CDR3 size: 13 residues. V shed 4 bases and J shed 4 bases, with 11 bases lying between them. Germline assignment: CDR1 SGHKS and CDR2 YYEKEE (reference sequence). CDR3 loop: CASSLVTSYGYTF. CDR3 DNA sequence: TGTGCCAGCAGCCTAGTGACGTCCTATGGCTACACCTTC.

The count of this clone is one. This chain links TRBV11-2 with TRBJ1-3; D perhaps matches TRBD1 (5 bases). This CDR3 is 15 amino acids long. V was shortened by 3 bases and J by 0 bases, with 9 bases between the two germline ends. CDR1 is SGHAT and CDR2 is FQNNGV in the germline V gene. The chain's CDR3 is CASSFTDSSGNTIYF. For the CDR3, the DNA is TGTGCCAGCAGCTTTACAGACAGCTCTGGAAACACCATATATTTT.